The T cell receptor beta chain described here comes from a study of blood T cell repertoires in COVID-19. The CDR3 runs to 17 residues. The V gene end was trimmed by 0 bases and the J gene end by 4 bases; junction bases not matched to a gene: 9. From germline, CDR1 is SGDLS and CDR2 YYNGEE. Recruitment covered about 26 US areas and drew participants whose ages spanned roughly 18 to 100 years. Assay used: immunoSEQ multiplex PCR; TCRdb lists only in-frame clones, some missing. Here the sample spans under 300,000 clones, over 80% being singletons. The sequence was obtained from a human donor in a cohort exposed to, infected with or recovered from COVID-19 (not recorded which). The donor label of this sample is uncertain. The rearrangement links TRBV9 to TRBJ1-3; 8 nucleotides align to TRBD1. Input material: PBMCs or T cells enriched from blood (not recorded which). The CDR3 nucleotides are TGTGCCAGCAGCGTAGCTGGTCAGGGGGCTATGGGAAACACCATATATTTT. It translates to CASSVAGQGAMGNTIYF.